This TCR beta chain was documented in a study of T cell changes during pregnancy in multiple sclerosis. The repertoire was sequenced with immunoSEQ multiplex PCR; TCRdb's copy has only in-frame clones and lacks some. The sample holds 15,000 to 20,000 clones; about nine tenths are singletons and the top ten take roughly 5%. The V segment lost 5 bases and the J segment 5 bases; nucleotides outside the gene matches: 11. The germline CDR1 and CDR2 sequences are MNHNY and SVGAGI (reference sequence). The CDR3 runs to 16 residues. This TCR derives from a female donor in good health, enrolled as a control in a pregnancy study. This chain joins TRBV6-6 and TRBJ1-4, with 7 bases that match TRBD1. Sequencing was performed on CD8+ T cells from peripheral blood mononuclear cells, taken in the third trimester of pregnancy. The CDR3 here is CASSITRDSYNEKLFF. CDR3 DNA: TGTGCCAGCAGTATTACCCGGGACAGCTACAATGAAAAACTGTTTTTT.